The rows below give T cell receptor beta chains drawn from one sample of a study of T-cell reconstitution after alpha-beta-depleted transplantation in children. MiXCR, run by TCRdb on the PCR reads, gives a single entry per CDR3 protein. Among roughly 4,600 distinct CDR3 sequences listed, about 7% were seen once. The sample consisted of PBMCs, mostly from graft donor cells, taken 60 days after TCRalphabeta/CD19-depleted stem cell transplant. Receptors were obtained from a boy in the first two years of life who had a stem cell transplant for SCID, so the T cells may come from the graft donor. The CDR3 runs from the conserved cysteine through the conserved F or W. The D gene is left open where the match is weak. The listing skips clone size in some rows; elsewhere it reads once, few, many or a size class.

>-|TRBJ2-4|TRBV5-8|many
TGTGCCAGCAGCTTGGTGCGGGGTTTGAAAAACATTCAGTACTTC
CASSLVRGLKNIQYF
>-|TRBJ2-7|TRBV15|medium-sized
TGTGCCACCAGCAGAGATCTGAGCCCGGCAGGGAACCACGAGCAGTACTTC
CATSRDLSPAGNHEQYF
>-|TRBJ1-2|TRBV24-1|medium-sized
TGTGCCACCAGTGATTTGAACGGGTTCTCCTACACCTTC
CATSDLNGFSYTF
>-|TRBJ2-7|TRBV5-1|medium-sized
TGCGCCAGCAGCGGCCACCGGGACATCGACTACGAGCAGTACTTC
CASSGHRDIDYEQYF
>-|TRBJ2-3|TRBV5-6|medium-sized
TGTGCCAGCAGCCCCGGTGGGTTAGCCGCAGATACGCAGTATTTT
CASSPGGLAADTQYF
>-|TRBJ1-2|TRBV6-5|medium-sized
TGTGCCAGCAGTTACTCGTTACGGGGGCTTTGGTATGGCTACACCTTC
CASSYSLRGLWYGYTF
>-|TRBJ1-6|TRBV12-5|medium-sized
TGTGCTAGTGGTTTGGCAATAGCGGGGAAACAGAAGGCACCCCTCCACTTT
CASGLAIAGKQKAPLHF
>-|TRBJ2-2|TRBV25-1|medium-sized
TGTGCCAGCAGTGAAAGTCGACGGCAAAACACCGGGGAGCTGTTTTTT
CASSESRRQNTGELFF
>-|TRBJ2-4|TRBV6-1|few
TGTGCCAGCAGCCTCGCGGGAACCAAAAACATTCAGTACTTC
CASSLAGTKNIQYF
>-|TRBJ1-6|TRBV27|medium-sized
TGTGCCAGCAGTTGGCAGGGCTCCTATAATTCACCCCTCCACTTT
CASSWQGSYNSPLHF
>-|TRBJ2-3|TRBV5-1|medium-sized
TGCGCCAGCAGCTTGGCCACAGATACGCAGTATTTT
CASSLATDTQYF
>TRBD1|TRBJ2-2|TRBV7-6|medium-sized
TGTGCCAGCAGCCTTCACAGGGGAATCGGGGAGCTGTTTTTT
CASSLHRGIGELFF
>-|TRBJ1-1|TRBV5-1|medium-sized
TGCGCCAGCAGCCCGGGGAAGGGCACTGAAGCTTTCTTT
CASSPGKGTEAFF
>-|TRBJ2-1|TRBV6-5|medium-sized
TGTGCCAGCAAACGAGGGCCCTTCTACAATGAGCAGTTCTTC
CASKRGPFYNEQFF
>-|TRBJ2-1|TRBV5-6|medium-sized
TGTGCCAGCAGGCCCGCTTACAATGAGCAGTTCTTC
CASRPAYNEQFF
>TRBD1|TRBJ1-2|TRBV20-1|many
TGCAGTGCAAGGACAGGACCAGACTATGGCTACACCTTC
CSARTGPDYGYTF
>-|TRBJ1-4|TRBV23-1|-
TGCGCCAGCAGCGCACAGGCTGCAACTAATGAAAAACTGTTTTTT
CASSAQAATNEKLFF
>-|TRBJ2-7|TRBV6-1|once
TGTGCCAGCAGTAATGTAGCGGTGGGTAGGTACGAGCAGTACTTC
CASSNVAVGRYEQYF
>-|TRBJ2-7|TRBV10-3|medium-sized
TGTGCCATCAGTGGGTCTAATCTAATGCGGGGTGCATACGAGCAGTACTTC
CAISGSNLMRGAYEQYF
>-|TRBJ2-7|TRBV6-6|medium-sized
TGTGCCAGCAGGGGCAGCTACGAGCAGTACTTC
CASRGSYEQYF
>TRBD1|TRBJ1-1|TRBV4-1|medium-sized
TGCGCCAGCAGCACTCGGACAGGGGGCACTGAAGCTTTCTTT
CASSTRTGGTEAFF
>-|TRBJ1-6|TRBV14|many
TGTGCCAGCAGCCATCGGGGGATCGGTTCACCCCTCCACTTT
CASSHRGIGSPLHF